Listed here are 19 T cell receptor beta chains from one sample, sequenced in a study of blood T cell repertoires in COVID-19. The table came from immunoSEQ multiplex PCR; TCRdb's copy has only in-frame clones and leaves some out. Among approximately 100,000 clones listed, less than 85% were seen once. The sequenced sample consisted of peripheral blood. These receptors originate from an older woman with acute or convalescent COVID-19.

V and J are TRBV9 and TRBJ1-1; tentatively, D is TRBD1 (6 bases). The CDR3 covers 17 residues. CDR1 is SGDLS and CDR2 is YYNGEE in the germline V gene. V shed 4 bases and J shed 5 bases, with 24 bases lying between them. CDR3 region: CASSPSAGGAVGTEAFF. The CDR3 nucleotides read TGTGCCAGCAGCCCATCCGCGGGGGGGGCGGTTGGGACTGAAGCTTTCTTT.

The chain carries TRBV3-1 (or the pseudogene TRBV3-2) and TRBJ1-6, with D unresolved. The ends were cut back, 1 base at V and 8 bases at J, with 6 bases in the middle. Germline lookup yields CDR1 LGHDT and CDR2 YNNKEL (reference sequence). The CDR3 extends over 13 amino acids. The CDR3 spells CASSQAPYSPLHF. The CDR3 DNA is TGTGCCAGCAGCCAAGCTCCGTATTCACCCCTCCACTTT.

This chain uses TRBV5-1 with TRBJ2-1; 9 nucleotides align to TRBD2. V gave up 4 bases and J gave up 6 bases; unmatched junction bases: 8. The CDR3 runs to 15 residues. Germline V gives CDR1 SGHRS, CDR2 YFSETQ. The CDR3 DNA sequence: TGCGCCAGCAGCCCGGTGACTAGCGGCCGCAATGAGCAGTTCTTC. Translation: CASSPVTSGRNEQFF.

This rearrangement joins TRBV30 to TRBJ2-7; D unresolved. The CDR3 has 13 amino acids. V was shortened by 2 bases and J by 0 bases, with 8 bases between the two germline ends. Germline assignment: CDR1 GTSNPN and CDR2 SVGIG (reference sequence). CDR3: CAWSIGSSYEQYF. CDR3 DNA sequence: TGTGCCTGGAGTATCGGTAGCTCCTACGAGCAGTACTTC.

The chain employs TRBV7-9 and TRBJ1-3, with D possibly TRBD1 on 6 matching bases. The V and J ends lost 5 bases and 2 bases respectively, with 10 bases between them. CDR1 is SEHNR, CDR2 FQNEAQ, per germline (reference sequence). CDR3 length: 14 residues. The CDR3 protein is CASSLPGAGNTIYF. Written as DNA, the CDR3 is TGTGCCAGCAGCCTCCCAGGGGCTGGAAACACCATATATTTT.

The CDR3, as DNA: TGTGCCAGCAGCCCAGGAGGGAGTACTGAAGCTTTCTTT. It yields the protein CASSPGGSTEAFF. This chain uses TRBV7-3 with TRBJ1-1; no clear D. This CDR3 spans 13 amino acids. Germline V gene sequence: CDR1 SGHTA, CDR2 FQGTGA. Trimming cost V 5 bases and J 5 bases, with 12 bases left between them.

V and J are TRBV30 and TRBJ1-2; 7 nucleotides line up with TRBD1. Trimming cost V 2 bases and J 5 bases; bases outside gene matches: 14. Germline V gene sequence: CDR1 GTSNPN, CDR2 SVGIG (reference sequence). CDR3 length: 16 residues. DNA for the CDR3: TGTGCCTGGAGTCCCCTCGTCTCCGGGACAGTTTATGGCTACACCTTC. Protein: CAWSPLVSGTVYGYTF.

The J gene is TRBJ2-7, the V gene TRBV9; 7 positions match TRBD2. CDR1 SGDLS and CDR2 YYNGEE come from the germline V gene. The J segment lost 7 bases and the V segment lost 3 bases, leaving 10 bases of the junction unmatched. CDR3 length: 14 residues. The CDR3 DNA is TGTGCCAGCAGCGACGACGGCCCCGGGAGGGAGCAGTACTTC. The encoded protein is CASSDDGPGREQYF.

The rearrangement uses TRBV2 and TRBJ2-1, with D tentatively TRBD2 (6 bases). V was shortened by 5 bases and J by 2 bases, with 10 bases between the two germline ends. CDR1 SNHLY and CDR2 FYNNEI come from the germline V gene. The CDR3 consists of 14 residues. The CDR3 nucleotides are TGTGCCAGCAGTAGGACTACGACCTACAATGAGCAGTTCTTC. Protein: CASSRTTTYNEQFF.

CDR3 DNA: TGTGCCAGCAGGGCAGGGGGAACAACTAATGAAAAACTGTTTTTT. Amino acid sequence: CASRAGGTTNEKLFF. The V and J genes are TRBV27 and TRBJ1-4, with 7 bases that match TRBD1. The CDR3 contains 15 residues. V lost 6 bases to trimming and J lost 0 bases; unmatched junction nucleotides: 4. The V gene's germline CDR1 is MNHEY and CDR2 SMNVEV (reference sequence).

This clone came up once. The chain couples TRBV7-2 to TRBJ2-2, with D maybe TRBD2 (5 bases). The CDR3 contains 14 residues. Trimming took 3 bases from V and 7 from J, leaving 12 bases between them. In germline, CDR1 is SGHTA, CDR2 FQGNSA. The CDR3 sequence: CASSLVGSGGELFF. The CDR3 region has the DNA TGTGCCAGCAGCTTGGTAGGAAGCGGCGGGGAGCTGTTTTTT.

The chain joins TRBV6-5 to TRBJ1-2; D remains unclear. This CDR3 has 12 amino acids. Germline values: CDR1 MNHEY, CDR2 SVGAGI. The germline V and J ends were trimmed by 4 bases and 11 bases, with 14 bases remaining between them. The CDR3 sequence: CASSSRGSGYTF. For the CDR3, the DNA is TGTGCCAGCAGTTCACGAGGGAGCGGATACACCTTC.

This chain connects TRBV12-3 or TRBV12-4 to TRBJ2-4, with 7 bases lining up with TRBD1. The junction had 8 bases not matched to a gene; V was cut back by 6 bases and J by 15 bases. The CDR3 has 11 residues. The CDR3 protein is CASSLQGRPYF. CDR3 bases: TGTGCCAGCAGCCTACAGGGGAGACCGTACTTC.

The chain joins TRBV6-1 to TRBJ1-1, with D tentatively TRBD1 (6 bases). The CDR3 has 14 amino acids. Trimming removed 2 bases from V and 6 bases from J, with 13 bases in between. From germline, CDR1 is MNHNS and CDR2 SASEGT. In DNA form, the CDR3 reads TGTGCCAGCAGTGAATTTAATGGGGGCCCTGAAGCTTTCTTT. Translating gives CASSEFNGGPEAFF.

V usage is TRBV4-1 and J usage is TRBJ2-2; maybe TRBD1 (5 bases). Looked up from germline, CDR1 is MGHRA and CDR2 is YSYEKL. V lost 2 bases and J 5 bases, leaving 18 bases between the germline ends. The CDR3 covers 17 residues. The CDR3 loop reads CASSQWYAGIATGELFF. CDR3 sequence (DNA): TGCGCCAGCAGCCAATGGTATGCAGGGATAGCAACCGGGGAGCTGTTTTTT.

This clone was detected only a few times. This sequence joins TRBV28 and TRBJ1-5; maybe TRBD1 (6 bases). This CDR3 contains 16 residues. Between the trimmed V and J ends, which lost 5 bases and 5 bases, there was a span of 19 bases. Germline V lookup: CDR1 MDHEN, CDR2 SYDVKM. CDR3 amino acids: CASSPPRGAGDQPQHF. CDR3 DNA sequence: TGTGCCAGCAGTCCCCCCCGGGGGGCAGGGGATCAGCCCCAGCATTTT.

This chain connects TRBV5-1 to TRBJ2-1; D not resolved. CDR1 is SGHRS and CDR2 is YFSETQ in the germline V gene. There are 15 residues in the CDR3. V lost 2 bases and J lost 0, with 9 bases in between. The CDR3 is CASSFRAPSYNEQFF. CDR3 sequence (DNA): TGCGCCAGCAGCTTCCGCGCCCCCTCCTACAATGAGCAGTTCTTC.

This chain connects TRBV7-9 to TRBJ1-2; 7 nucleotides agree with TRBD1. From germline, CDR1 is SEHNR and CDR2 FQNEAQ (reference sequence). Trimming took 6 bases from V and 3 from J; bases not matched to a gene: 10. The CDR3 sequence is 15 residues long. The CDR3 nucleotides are TGTGCCAGCAGTTTAAGACAGGGTGCGGACTATGGCTACACCTTC. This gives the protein CASSLRQGADYGYTF.

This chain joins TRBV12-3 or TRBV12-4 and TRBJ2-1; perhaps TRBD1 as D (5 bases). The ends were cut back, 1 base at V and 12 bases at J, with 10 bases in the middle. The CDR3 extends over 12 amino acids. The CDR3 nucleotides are TGTGCCAGCAGTTTAGATAGGGGCGTGCAGTTCTTC. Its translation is CASSLDRGVQFF.